These 17 T cell receptor beta chains share one sample of origin, sequenced in a study of blood T cell repertoires in COVID-19. Libraries were prepared by immunoSEQ multiplex PCR; TCRdb keeps only in-frame clonotypes and omits some of them. The sample lists 140,000 to 150,000 clones, roughly 84% occurring once. Material: peripheral blood. The receptors shown here come from a human donor in a cohort sampled during active COVID-19.

The J gene is TRBJ1-5, the V gene TRBV12-3 or TRBV12-4, with 9 bases identical to TRBD1. The CDR3 is 13 amino acids. Trimming removed 7 bases from V and 7 bases from J; junction bases left unmatched: 5. DNA of the CDR3: TGTGCCAGCAACCTGGACAGGGGCCAGCCCCAGCATTTT. Amino acid sequence: CASNLDRGQPQHF.

The V call is TRBV7-9, the J call TRBJ1-4; the match to TRBD1 covers 7 bases. CDR1 and CDR2 from the germline V gene are SEHNR and FQNEAQ (reference sequence). The CDR3 spans 14 residues. J gave up 3 bases and V 6 bases, and 4 bases lay outside the gene matches. CDR3 loop: CASRSQGPNEKLFF. CDR3 DNA: TGTGCCAGCAGGTCACAGGGGCCTAATGAAAAACTGTTTTTT.

The rearrangement links TRBV11-3 to TRBJ1-1; 10 bases are shared with TRBD1. The CDR3 totals 15 residues. Losses at the gene ends were 5 bases for V and 4 bases for J; bases not matched to a gene: 7. Germline loops: CDR1 SGHNT, CDR2 YENEEA. For the CDR3, the DNA is TGTGCCAGCAGCCCGACAGGGGGCCGGATCACTGAAGCTTTCTTT. This gives the protein CASSPTGGRITEAFF. The full variable domain, in which reference TRBV11-3 and TRBJ1-1 provide the parts outside the CDR3, is EAGVVQSPRYKIIEKKQPVAFWCNPISGHNTLYWYLQNLGQGPELLIRYENEEAVDDSQLPKDRFSAERLKGVDSTLKIQPAELGDSAVYLCASSPTGGRITEAFFGQGTRLTVV.

The chain links TRBV7-8 to TRBJ1-2, with TRBD1 identical over 7 bases. J was trimmed by 1 base and V by 4 bases; bases with no gene match: 3. The CDR3 totals 14 residues. In germline, CDR1 is SGHVS, CDR2 FQNEAQ. The CDR3 sequence is CASSSGQVNYGYTF. The CDR3 DNA reads TGTGCCAGCAGCTCTGGACAGGTTAACTATGGCTACACCTTC.

The V call is TRBV29-1, the J call TRBJ1-2; 9 positions match TRBD1. Germline lookup yields CDR1 SQVTM and CDR2 ANQGSEA. J lost 5 bases, V lost 2 bases, and 3 bases had no gene match. The CDR3 is made up of 13 amino acids. CDR3 DNA: TGCAGCGTTGAAACAGGGGGCGGGTATGGCTACACCTTC. It yields the protein CSVETGGGYGYTF.

V usage is TRBV4-3 and J usage is TRBJ2-1; 8 bases match TRBD1. CDR1 and CDR2 from the germline V gene are LGHNA and YSLEER. This CDR3 contains 13 residues. J lost 9 bases, V lost 2 bases, and 3 bases had no gene match. CDR3 region: CASSQRTGIEQFF. CDR3 sequence (DNA): TGCGCCAGCAGCCAACGGACAGGGATTGAGCAGTTCTTC.

The chain links TRBV7-8 to TRBJ1-5, with D perhaps TRBD1 (5 bases). The germline V gene encodes CDR1 SGHVS and CDR2 FQNEAQ. V gave up 7 bases and J gave up 7 bases, with 20 bases separating them. This CDR3 region has 15 residues. The CDR3 nucleotides are TGTGCCAGCACCCACCTCGTGGGGGGTGGCCAGCCCCAGCATTTT. Its translation is CASTHLVGGGQPQHF.

The chain's CDR3 is CASSGTGIYGYTF. DNA of the CDR3: TGTGCCAGCAGTGGCACAGGGATCTATGGCTACACCTTC. The rearrangement joins TRBV2 to TRBJ1-2; TRBD1 is a possible D gene (6 bases). Per germline, CDR1 SNHLY and CDR2 FYNNEI. The CDR3 totals 13 residues. Trimming removed 4 bases from V and 4 bases from J, with 10 bases in between.

V and J are TRBV27 and TRBJ2-5, with D possibly matching TRBD2 (5 bases). Germline CDR1 MNHEY, CDR2 SMNVEV (reference sequence). The CDR3 sequence is 12 residues long. Trimming left V 5 bases short and J 3 bases short, with 7 bases between. In DNA, the CDR3 is TGTGCCAGCAGTGGACTCGAAGAGACCCAGTACTTC. Amino acid sequence: CASSGLEETQYF.

The sample holds a few counts of this clone. This CDR3 is also generated by other DNA sequences in the sample. The rearrangement joins TRBV19 to TRBJ1-1; D gene uncertain. Germline CDR1 LNHDA, CDR2 SQIVND (reference sequence). The CDR3 contains 13 residues. V was pared by 1 base and J by 1 base, with 4 bases between. CDR3 loop: CASSIGGNTEAFF. CDR3 in DNA: TGTGCCAGTAGTATAGGAGGGAACACTGAAGCTTTCTTT.

V usage is TRBV11-2 and J usage is TRBJ2-5; D is perhaps TRBD1 (5 bases). Trimming stripped 2 bases from V and 5 bases from J, with 15 bases between. The CDR3 loop spans 15 amino acids. Germline V lookup: CDR1 SGHAT, CDR2 FQNNGV. The DNA for the CDR3 is TGTGCCAGCAGCTTATCCAGGGTGCCCCCTGAGACCCAGTACTTC. Its translation is CASSLSRVPPETQYF.

The rearrangement joins TRBV6-5 to TRBJ1-2, with 7 positions matching TRBD1. The germline V gene has CDR1 MNHEY and CDR2 SVGAGI. This CDR3 has 13 residues. V shed 8 bases and J 0 bases; nucleotides not matched to a gene: 3. The chain's CDR3 is CASGGQSNYGYTF. The CDR3, as DNA: TGTGCCAGCGGGGGACAGTCTAACTATGGCTACACCTTC.

As to this clone: In the same sample, other DNA sequences code for this CDR3. This sequence joins TRBV25-1 and TRBJ1-2; D may be TRBD1 (5 bases). The length of the CDR3 is 13 residues. Germline V gene sequence: CDR1 MGHDK, CDR2 SYGVNS. Trimming removed 3 bases from V and 2 bases from J, with 7 bases in between. CDR3 residues: CASSEGGNYGYTF. The DNA for the CDR3 is TGTGCCAGCAGTGAGGGGGGAAACTATGGCTACACCTTC.

The chain has TRBV28 and TRBJ2-6; 8 nucleotides align to TRBD2. V gave up 3 bases and J gave up 0 bases; unmatched junction bases: 1. Looked up from germline, CDR1 is MDHEN and CDR2 is SYDVKM. This CDR3 has 16 residues. The DNA for the CDR3 is TGTGCCAGCAGTTTCGGGGGGGTCTCTGGGGCCAACGTCCTGACTTTC. Its protein is CASSFGGVSGANVLTF.

The V call is TRBV18, the J call TRBJ2-7; 15 nucleotides match TRBD2. The CDR3 runs to 16 residues. Germline CDR1 reads KGHSH; CDR2 reads LQKENI. V shed 4 bases, J shed 1 base, and the junction held 2 bases outside the gene matches. The DNA for the CDR3 is TGTGCCAGCTCACTCGGACTAGCGGGGGGGTCCTACGAGCAGTACTTC. This translates into CASSLGLAGGSYEQYF. Full variable domain (outside the CDR3, taken from reference TRBV18 and TRBJ2-7): NAGVMQNPRHLVRRRGQEARLRCSPMKGHSHVYWYRQLPEEGLKFMVYLQKENIIDESGMPKERFSAEFPKEGPSILRIQQVVRGDSAAYFCASSLGLAGGSYEQYFGPGTRLTVT.

The chain carries TRBV5-4 and TRBJ2-3; 7 bases line up with TRBD2. CDR3 length: 15 residues. Trimming took 4 bases from V and 2 from J; bases not matched to a gene: 7. In germline, CDR1 is SGHNT, CDR2 YYREEE (reference sequence). Here the CDR3 reads CASSPSGAPTDTQYF. The DNA of the CDR3 is TGTGCCAGCAGCCCAAGCGGGGCCCCCACAGATACGCAGTATTTT.

This clone appeared a few times. V and J are TRBV6-2 or TRBV6-3 and TRBJ2-5; D is possibly TRBD2 (6 bases). Germline lookup yields CDR1 MNHEY and CDR2 SVGEGT. Trimming pared 4 bases from V and 5 bases from J, leaving 17 bases between. This CDR3 contains 15 residues. The CDR3 here is CASSSLETRRETQYF. The DNA of the CDR3 is TGTGCCAGCAGTTCCCTCGAGACTAGAAGGGAGACCCAGTACTTC.